These 22 T cell receptor beta chains were all obtained from the same sample, sequenced in a study of T cells expressing NK-cell markers. TCRdb re-called the 5' RACE reads, yielding one record per CDR3 amino acid sequence without DNA. This sample's table reports tens of thousands of distinct CDR3 sequences. Sequenced: blood T cells: a sorted CD56 or NKG2C T cell subset, CD4+ or CD8+ T cells, or bulk PBMC T cells (not recorded which). The receptor set was obtained from a woman aged 18 to 69 in good health.

The chain couples TRBV29-1 to TRBJ2-1. CDR3 length: 13 residues. Germline values: CDR1 SQVTM, CDR2 ANQGSEA. The chain's CDR3 is CSVEQPVYNEQFF.

This chain joins TRBV29-1 and TRBJ2-1; absent DNA, TCRdb's TRBD2 call cannot be checked. The CDR3 has 14 amino acids. CDR1 SQVTM and CDR2 ANQGSEA come from the germline V gene. The CDR3 sequence: CSVEGLDIYNEQFF.

The chain joins TRBV28 to TRBJ2-5. The CDR3 extends over 14 amino acids. CDR1 and CDR2 (germline): MDHEN, SYDVKM. The CDR3 region is CASSFLSRTETQYF.

The chain couples TRBV2 to TRBJ2-3; checking the TCRdb D call of TRBD2 is not possible without DNA. In germline, CDR1 is SNHLY, CDR2 FYNNEI. The CDR3 consists of 16 residues. CDR3 in amino acids: CASSRTAGGSTDTQYF. Full variable domain (rest looked up from reference TRBV2 and TRBJ2-3): EPEVTQTPSHQVTQMGQEVILRCVPISNHLYFYWYRQILGQKVEFLVSFYNNEISEKSEIFDDQFSVERPDGSNFTLKIRSTKLEDSAMYFCASSRTAGGSTDTQYFGPGTRLTVL.

This chain connects TRBV28 to TRBJ2-7; TCRdb picks TRBD1, but there is no DNA to check that call. There are 12 residues in the CDR3. CDR1 MDHEN and CDR2 SYDVKM come from the germline V gene. CDR3 loop: CASSPEAVEQYF.

The gene calls are TRBV24-1 and TRBJ2-3. Germline CDR1 is KGHDR and CDR2 is SFDVKD. The CDR3 covers 14 residues. CDR3 amino acids: CATSDLIWGDTQYF.

The gene calls are TRBV5-1 and TRBJ2-7; lacking DNA, the TRBD1 call made by TCRdb goes unchecked. The CDR3 is 14 amino acids. The germline gives CDR1 SGHRS, CDR2 YFSETQ. CDR3 residues: CASSLTGFRHEQYF.

This chain joins TRBV11-2 and TRBJ1-6; TCRdb names TRBD1, which stays unverified in the absence of DNA. CDR3 size: 16 residues. Germline lookup yields CDR1 SGHAT and CDR2 FQNNGV. This chain's CDR3 is CASIQYDGHPNSPLHF.

The chain uses TRBV19 and TRBJ2-1; without DNA, the TCRdb call of TRBD2 cannot be checked. Germline CDR1 reads LNHDA; CDR2 reads SQIVND (reference sequence). This CDR3 contains 15 residues. CDR3 amino acids: CASSIISGGPNEQFF.

The chain employs TRBV25-1 and TRBJ2-5. CDR3 length equals 14 residues. Germline V CDR1 and CDR2: MGHDK, SYGVNS. CDR3 sequence reads: CASSDVGVQETQYF.

V and J are TRBV7-9 and TRBJ2-7; there is no DNA to check the TCRdb D call of TRBD1. CDR3 length: 14 amino acids. Per germline, CDR1 SEHNR and CDR2 FQNEAQ (reference sequence). CDR3 residues: CASSLGGQGYEQYF. Drawing the rest from reference TRBV7-9 and TRBJ2-7, the complete variable domain is DTGVSQNPRHKITKRGQNVTFRCDPISEHNRLYWYRQTLGQGPEFLTYFQNEAQLEKSRLLSDRFSAERPKGSFSTLEIQRTEQGDSAMYLCASSLGGQGYEQYFGPGTRLTVT.

The chain uses TRBV7-9 and TRBJ2-1; no DNA is available, so the TRBD2 call from TCRdb remains unchecked. CDR1 SEHNR and CDR2 FQNEAQ come from the germline V gene (reference sequence). This CDR3 is 16 amino acids long. CDR3 sequence: CASSRILAGVIDEQFF.

V gene TRBV5-5 combines with J gene TRBJ2-3; the D call of TRBD1 rests on TCRdb alone, since no DNA is present to check it. CDR1 is SGHKS and CDR2 is YYEKEE in the germline V gene (reference sequence). This CDR3 region has 15 residues. CDR3 protein: CASRGVTENTDTQYF.

The chain is built from TRBV28 and TRBJ2-7. Germline CDR1 is MDHEN and CDR2 is SYDVKM. CDR3 size: 15 residues. The CDR3 loop reads CASSTAKLTSYEQYF.

The chain joins TRBV3-1 to TRBJ2-1. There are 17 residues in the CDR3. Germline V gives CDR1 LGHDT, CDR2 YNNKEL (reference sequence). This CDR3 reads CASSHYYRSSSYNEQFF.

V usage is TRBV19 and J usage is TRBJ2-7; the D call of TRBD2 rests on TCRdb alone, since no DNA is present to check it. CDR1 and CDR2 (germline): LNHDA, SQIVND (reference sequence). This CDR3 contains 15 residues. The CDR3 loop reads CASSFQTSGTYEQYF.

V and J are TRBV7-9 and TRBJ2-5; TCRdb gives TRBD1 as the D gene, but with no DNA this cannot be confirmed. Germline CDR1 reads SEHNR; CDR2 reads FQNEAQ (reference sequence). This CDR3 comprises 15 residues. CDR3 amino acids: CASSSAPKGEETQYF. Variable domain in full (rest from reference TRBV7-9 and TRBJ2-5): DTGVSQNPRHKITKRGQNVTFRCDPISEHNRLYWYRQTLGQGPEFLTYFQNEAQLEKSRLLSDRFSAERPKGSFSTLEIQRTEQGDSAMYLCASSSAPKGEETQYFGPGTRLLVL.

The chain links TRBV5-1 to TRBJ1-2. Germline V gives CDR1 SGHRS, CDR2 YFSETQ. The CDR3 has 14 amino acids. The CDR3 sequence: CASGAGTGNYGYTF.

The rearrangement uses TRBV5-5 and TRBJ2-3. This CDR3 is 11 amino acids long. Germline values: CDR1 SGHKS, CDR2 YYEKEE (reference sequence). The CDR3 here is CASSLSDTQYF.

V gene TRBV11-1 combines with J gene TRBJ1-2; TCRdb reports TRBD1, a call that lacks DNA to check it against. The CDR3 spans 18 residues. Germline CDR1 is SGHAT and CDR2 is FQDESV (reference sequence). This chain's CDR3 is CASSPNAAGTHYGYGYTF.

This chain uses TRBV10-2 with TRBJ1-5; checking the TCRdb D call of TRBD1 is not possible without DNA. The CDR3 covers 13 residues. Germline CDR1 WSHSY, CDR2 SAAADI. The CDR3 protein is CASGQGSSQPQHF.

CDR3 sequence reads: CASSVSAASNTEAFF. V and J are TRBV9 and TRBJ1-1. Germline V lookup: CDR1 SGDLS, CDR2 YYNGEE. The CDR3 is made up of 15 amino acids.